This entry describes one TCR beta chain. This entry belongs to a study of shared clonotypes between healthy human individuals. Clones were sequenced by immunoSEQ multiplex PCR, and TCRdb holds only the in-frame ones, with some missing. The table records 2 million to 2.5 million clones, around 95% of them present only once. In germline, CDR1 is SGHTA, CDR2 FQGNSA. Trimming took 0 bases from V and 7 from J; bases not matched to a gene: 3. The CDR3 has 15 amino acids. This sequence originates from a man aged 18 to 35 in good health. The sequencing input was naive CD4+ T cells sorted from blood. Subset denoted: CD45RA+ positively selected. The J gene is TRBJ1-4, the V gene TRBV7-2; 9 nucleotides align to TRBD1. The CDR3 protein is CASSLAGTGSEKLFF. The CDR3 DNA sequence: TGTGCCAGCAGCTTAGCAGGGACAGGGAGTGAAAAACTGTTTTTT. Full variable domain (rest looked up from reference TRBV7-2 and TRBJ1-4): GAGVSQSPSNKVTEKGKDVELRCDPISGHTALYWYRQSLGQGLEFLIYFQGNSAPDKSGLPSDRFSAERTGGSVSTLTIQRTQQEDSAVYLCASSLAGTGSEKLFFGSGTQLSVL.